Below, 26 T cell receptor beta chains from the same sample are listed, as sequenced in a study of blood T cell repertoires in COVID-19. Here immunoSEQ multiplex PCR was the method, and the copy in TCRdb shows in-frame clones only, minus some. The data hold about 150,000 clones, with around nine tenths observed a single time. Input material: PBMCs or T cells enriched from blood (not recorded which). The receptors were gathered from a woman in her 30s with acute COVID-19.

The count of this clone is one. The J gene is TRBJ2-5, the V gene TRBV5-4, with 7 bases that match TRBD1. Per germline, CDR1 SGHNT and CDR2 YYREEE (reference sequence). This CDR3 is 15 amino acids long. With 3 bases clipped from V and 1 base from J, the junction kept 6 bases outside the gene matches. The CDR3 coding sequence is TGTGCCAGCAGCTACCAATGGACAGGCCAAGAGACCCAGTACTTC. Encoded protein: CASSYQWTGQETQYF.

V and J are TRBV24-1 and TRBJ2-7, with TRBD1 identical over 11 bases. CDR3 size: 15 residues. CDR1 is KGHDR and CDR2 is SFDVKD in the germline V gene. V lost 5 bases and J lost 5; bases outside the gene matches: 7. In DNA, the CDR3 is TGTGCCACCAGTGGAGGACAGGGGGCGGGCGACGAGCAGTACTTC. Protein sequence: CATSGGQGAGDEQYF.

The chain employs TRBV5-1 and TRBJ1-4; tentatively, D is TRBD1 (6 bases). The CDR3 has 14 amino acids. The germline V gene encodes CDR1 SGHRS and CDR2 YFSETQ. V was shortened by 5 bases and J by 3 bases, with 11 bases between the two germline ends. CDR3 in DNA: TGCGCCAGCAGACAGGGCCTCGCTAATGAAAAACTGTTTTTT. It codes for CASRQGLANEKLFF.

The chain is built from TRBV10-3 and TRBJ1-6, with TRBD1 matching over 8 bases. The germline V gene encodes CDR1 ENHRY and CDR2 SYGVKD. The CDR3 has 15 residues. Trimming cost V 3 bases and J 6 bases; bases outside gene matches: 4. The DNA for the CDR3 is TGTGCCATCAGTGAAACCAGGGGGCTTAATTCACCCCTCCACTTT. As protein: CAISETRGLNSPLHF.

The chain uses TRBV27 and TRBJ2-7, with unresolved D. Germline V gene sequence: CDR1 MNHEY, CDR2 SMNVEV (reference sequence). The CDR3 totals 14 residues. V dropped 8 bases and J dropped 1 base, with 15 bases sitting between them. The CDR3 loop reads CASSYRGVSYEQYF. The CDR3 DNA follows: TGTGCCAGCTCGTACCGTGGAGTGTCCTACGAGCAGTACTTC.

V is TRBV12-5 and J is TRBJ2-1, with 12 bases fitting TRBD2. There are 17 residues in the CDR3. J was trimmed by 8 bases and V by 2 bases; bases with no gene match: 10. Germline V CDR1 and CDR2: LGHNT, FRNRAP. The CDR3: CASGLPSSGRVKDEQFF. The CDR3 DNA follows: TGTGCTAGTGGTTTGCCCTCTAGCGGGAGGGTCAAGGATGAGCAGTTCTTC.

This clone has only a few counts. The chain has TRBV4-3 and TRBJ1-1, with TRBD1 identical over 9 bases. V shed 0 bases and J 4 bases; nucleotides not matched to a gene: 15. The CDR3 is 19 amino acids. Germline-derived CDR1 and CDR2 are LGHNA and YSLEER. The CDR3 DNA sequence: TGCGCCAGCAGCCAAGAAGTTTCACAGGGGGCGATGGTGGGCACTGAAGCTTTCTTT. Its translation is CASSQEVSQGAMVGTEAFF.

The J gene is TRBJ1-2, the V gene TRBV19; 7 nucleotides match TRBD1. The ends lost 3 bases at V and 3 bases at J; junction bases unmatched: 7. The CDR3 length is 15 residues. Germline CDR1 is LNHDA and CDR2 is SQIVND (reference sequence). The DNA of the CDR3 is TGTGCCAGTAGTATTACAGGGGTTGGAGACTATGGCTACACCTTC. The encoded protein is CASSITGVGDYGYTF.

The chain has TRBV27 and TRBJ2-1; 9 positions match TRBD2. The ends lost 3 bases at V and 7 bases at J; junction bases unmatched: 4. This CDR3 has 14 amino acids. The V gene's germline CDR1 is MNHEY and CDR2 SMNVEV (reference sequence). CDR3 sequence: CASSLLAGSNEQFF. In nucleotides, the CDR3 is TGTGCCAGCAGTTTGCTAGCGGGATCGAATGAGCAGTTCTTC.

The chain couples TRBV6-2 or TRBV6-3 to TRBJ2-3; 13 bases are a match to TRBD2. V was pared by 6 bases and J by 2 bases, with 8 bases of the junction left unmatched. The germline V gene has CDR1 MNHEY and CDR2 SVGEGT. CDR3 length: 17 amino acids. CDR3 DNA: TGTGCCAGCAGCTCCTGGACTAGCGGGGGAGACACAGATACGCAGTATTTT. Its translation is CASSSWTSGGDTDTQYF.

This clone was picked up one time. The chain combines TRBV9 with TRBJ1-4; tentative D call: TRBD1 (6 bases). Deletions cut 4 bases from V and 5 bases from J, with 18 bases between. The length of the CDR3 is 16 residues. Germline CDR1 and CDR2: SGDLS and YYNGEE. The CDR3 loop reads CASSNLPDSSNEKLFF. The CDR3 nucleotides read TGTGCCAGCAGCAACCTCCCGGACAGCTCGAATGAAAAACTGTTTTTT.

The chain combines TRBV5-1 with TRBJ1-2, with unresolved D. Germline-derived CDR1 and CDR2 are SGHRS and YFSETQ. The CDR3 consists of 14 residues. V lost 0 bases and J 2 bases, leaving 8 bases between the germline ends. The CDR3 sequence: CASSLGPVNYGYTF. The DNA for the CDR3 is TGCGCCAGCAGCTTGGGTCCGGTCAACTATGGCTACACCTTC.

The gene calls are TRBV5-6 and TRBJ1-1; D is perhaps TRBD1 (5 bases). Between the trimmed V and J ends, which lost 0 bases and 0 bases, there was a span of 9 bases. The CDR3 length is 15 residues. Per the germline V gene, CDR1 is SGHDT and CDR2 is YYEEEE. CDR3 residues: CASSLVAGMNTEAFF. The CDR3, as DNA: TGTGCCAGCAGCTTGGTCGCAGGGATGAACACTGAAGCTTTCTTT.

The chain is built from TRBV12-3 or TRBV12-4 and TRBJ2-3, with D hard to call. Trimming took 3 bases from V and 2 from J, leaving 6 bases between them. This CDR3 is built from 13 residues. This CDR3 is CASSFDFTDTQYF. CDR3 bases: TGTGCCAGCAGTTTCGACTTCACAGATACGCAGTATTTT.

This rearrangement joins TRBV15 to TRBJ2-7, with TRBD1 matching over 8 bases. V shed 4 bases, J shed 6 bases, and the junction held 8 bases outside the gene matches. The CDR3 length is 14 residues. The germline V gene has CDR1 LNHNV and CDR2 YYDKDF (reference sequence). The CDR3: CATSISETGAEQYF. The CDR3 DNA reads TGTGCCACCAGCATTTCCGAGACAGGGGCCGAGCAGTACTTC.

The DNA of the CDR3 is TGTGCCAGCAGTCAGCCTCCGACAGGCCGGCAGTACTTC. This translates into CASSQPPTGRQYF. The chain carries TRBV6-2 or TRBV6-3 and TRBJ2-7, with a weak D call TRBD1 (6 bases). The CDR3 extends over 13 amino acids. Per the germline V gene, CDR1 is MNHEY and CDR2 is SVGEGT. Trimming pared 5 bases from V and 9 bases from J, leaving 17 bases between.

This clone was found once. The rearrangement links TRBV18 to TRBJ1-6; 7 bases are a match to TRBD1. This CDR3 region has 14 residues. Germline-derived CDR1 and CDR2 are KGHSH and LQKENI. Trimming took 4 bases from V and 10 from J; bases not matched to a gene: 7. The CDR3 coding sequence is TGTGCCAGCTCACGGGACAGCGTAAACTCACCCCTCCACTTT. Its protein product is CASSRDSVNSPLHF.

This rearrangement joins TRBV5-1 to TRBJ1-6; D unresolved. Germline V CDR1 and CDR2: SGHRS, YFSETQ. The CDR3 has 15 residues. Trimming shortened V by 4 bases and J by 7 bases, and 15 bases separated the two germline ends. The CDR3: CASSLRGGENSPLHF. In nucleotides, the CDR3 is TGCGCCAGCAGCCTCCGCGGAGGTGAGAATTCACCCCTCCACTTT.

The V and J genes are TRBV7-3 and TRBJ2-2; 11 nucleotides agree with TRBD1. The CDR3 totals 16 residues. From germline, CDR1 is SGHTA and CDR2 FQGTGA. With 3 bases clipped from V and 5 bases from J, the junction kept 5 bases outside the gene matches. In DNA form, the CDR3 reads TGTGCCAGCAGCTTGGGGACAGGGGGTATTACCGGGGAGCTGTTTTTT. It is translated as CASSLGTGGITGELFF.

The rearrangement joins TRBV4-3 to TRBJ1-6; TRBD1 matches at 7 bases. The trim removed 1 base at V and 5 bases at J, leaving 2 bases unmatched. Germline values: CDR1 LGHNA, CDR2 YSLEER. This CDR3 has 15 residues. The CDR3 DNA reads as TGCGCCAGCAGCCAAGCCGGGACAGATAATTCACCCCTCCACTTT. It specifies CASSQAGTDNSPLHF.

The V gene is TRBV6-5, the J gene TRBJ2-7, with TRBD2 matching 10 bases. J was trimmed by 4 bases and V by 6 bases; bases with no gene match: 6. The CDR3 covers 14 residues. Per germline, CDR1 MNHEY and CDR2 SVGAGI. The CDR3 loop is CASRKPSGSYEQYF. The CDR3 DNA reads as TGTGCCAGCAGAAAGCCTAGCGGGAGTTACGAGCAGTACTTC.

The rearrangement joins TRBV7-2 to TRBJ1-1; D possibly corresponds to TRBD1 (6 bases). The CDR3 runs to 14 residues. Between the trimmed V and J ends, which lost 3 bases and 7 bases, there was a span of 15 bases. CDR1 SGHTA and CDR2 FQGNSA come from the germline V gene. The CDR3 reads CASSFSGTPIEAFF. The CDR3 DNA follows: TGTGCCAGCAGCTTTTCCGGGACACCGATTGAAGCTTTCTTT.

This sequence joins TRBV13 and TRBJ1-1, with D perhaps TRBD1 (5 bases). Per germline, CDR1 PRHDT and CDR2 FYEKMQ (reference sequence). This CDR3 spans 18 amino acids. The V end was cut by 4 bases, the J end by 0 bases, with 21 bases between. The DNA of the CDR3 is TGTGCCAGCAGCTCTGGGGCACTGGGCGATTCTTTGAACACTGAAGCTTTCTTT. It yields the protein CASSSGALGDSLNTEAFF. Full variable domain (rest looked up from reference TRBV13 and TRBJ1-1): AAGVIQSPRHLIKEKRETATLKCYPIPRHDTVYWYQQGPGQDPQFLISFYEKMQSDKGSIPDRFSAQQFSDYHSELNMSSLELGDSALYFCASSSGALGDSLNTEAFFGQGTRLTVV.

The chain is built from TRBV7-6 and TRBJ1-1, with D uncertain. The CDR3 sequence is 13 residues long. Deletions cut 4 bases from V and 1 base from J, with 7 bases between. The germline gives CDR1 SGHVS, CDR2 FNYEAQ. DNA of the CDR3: TGTGCCAGCAGCTCACAGCAGAACACTGAAGCTTTCTTT. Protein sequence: CASSSQQNTEAFF.

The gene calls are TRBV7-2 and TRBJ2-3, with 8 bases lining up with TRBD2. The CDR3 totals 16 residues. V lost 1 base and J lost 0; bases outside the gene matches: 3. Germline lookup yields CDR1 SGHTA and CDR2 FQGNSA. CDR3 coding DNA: TGTGCCAGCAGCTTAGGTACTAGCGGTAGCACAGATACGCAGTATTTT. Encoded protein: CASSLGTSGSTDTQYF.

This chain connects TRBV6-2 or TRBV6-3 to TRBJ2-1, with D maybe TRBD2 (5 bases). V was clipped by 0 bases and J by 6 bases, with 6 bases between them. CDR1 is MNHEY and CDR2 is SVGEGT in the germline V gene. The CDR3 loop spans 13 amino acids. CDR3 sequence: CASSYSDFNEQFF. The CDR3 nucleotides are TGTGCCAGCAGTTACTCGGACTTCAATGAGCAGTTCTTC.